These 26 T cell receptor beta chains originate from one sample sequenced in a study of blood T cell repertoires in COVID-19. The data were produced by immunoSEQ multiplex PCR, yet TCRdb's version contains in-frame clones alone and is incomplete. The sample holds some 87,000 clones; about 76% are singletons and the top ten take about 20%. Sequenced sample: peripheral blood. The receptors here all came from a woman older than 75 with active or convalescent COVID-19.

Notes on this clone: This may arise from a read error, as a much more abundant clone is one base away. The sample contains more than one DNA sequence encoding this CDR3. The chain has TRBV19 and TRBJ2-7, with 9 bases that match TRBD1. Unmatched junction bases numbered 13, after V lost 6 bases and J lost 4 bases. CDR3 length: 16 residues. Germline assignment: CDR1 LNHDA and CDR2 SQIVND (reference sequence). The CDR3 loop is CASRSSGTGTAYEQYF. DNA for the CDR3: TGTGCCAGTAGAAGTTCCGGGACAGGGACCGCTTACGAGCAGTACTTC.

The chain uses TRBV30 and TRBJ1-5, with 9 bases identical to TRBD1. This CDR3 is built from 15 residues. Germline CDR1 reads GTSNPN; CDR2 reads SVGIG (reference sequence). J lost 1 base, V lost 2 bases, and 3 bases had no gene match. CDR3 residues: CAWSSGTGSNQPQHF. The CDR3 nucleotides read TGTGCCTGGAGTTCCGGGACAGGGAGCAATCAGCCCCAGCATTTT.

The chain carries TRBV4-1 and TRBJ2-7, with a weak D call TRBD2 (5 bases). V was cut by 0 bases and J by 6 bases, with 18 bases left in between. Germline V CDR1 and CDR2: MGHRA, YSYEKL. The CDR3 is 16 residues long. The CDR3 DNA follows: TGCGCCAGCAGCCAAGATGGAGCCGGGGTGGGGTTCGAGCAGTACTTC. Amino acid sequence: CASSQDGAGVGFEQYF.

The chain has TRBV3-1 (or the pseudogene TRBV3-2) and TRBJ1-2; TRBD1 aligns across 7 bases. Germline assignment: CDR1 LGHDT and CDR2 YNNKEL (reference sequence). The CDR3 has 14 amino acids. The V segment lost 4 bases and the J segment 8 bases; nucleotides outside the gene matches: 10. CDR3 in amino acids: CASSPMTGRWGYTF. DNA of the CDR3: TGTGCCAGCAGCCCAATGACAGGGCGGTGGGGCTACACCTTC.

J is TRBJ2-5 and V is TRBV11-2; a weak D match, TRBD2 (5 bases). From germline, CDR1 is SGHAT and CDR2 FQNNGV. The CDR3 length is 14 residues. Trimming removed 2 bases from V and 4 bases from J, with 11 bases in between. DNA of the CDR3: TGTGCCAGCAGCTTATCCGGAGGTAGAGAGACCCAGTACTTC. It yields the protein CASSLSGGRETQYF.

The rearrangement joins TRBV7-2 to TRBJ2-7, with a tentative D call TRBD2 (6 bases). Germline V CDR1 and CDR2: SGHTA, FQGNSA. Trimming cost V 1 base and J 9 bases, with 22 bases left between them. The length of the CDR3 is 16 residues. DNA of the CDR3: TGTGCCAGCAGCTTAGTGGCTTTTGGTTCGGGGAGGAGGCAGTACTTC. Encoded protein: CASSLVAFGSGRRQYF.

This sequence joins TRBV10-2 and TRBJ2-3; D is possibly TRBD1 (5 bases). CDR1 and CDR2 from the germline V gene are WSHSY and SAAADI. The V and J ends lost 6 bases and 3 bases respectively, with 13 bases between them. The CDR3 spans 14 residues. CDR3 nucleotide sequence: TGCGCCAGCAGACCAGGGCCGACGACAGATACGCAGTATTTT. Its translation is CASRPGPTTDTQYF.

The rearrangement links TRBV5-4 to TRBJ1-2; TRBD1 is a possible D gene (5 bases). The CDR3 is 13 amino acids. V was trimmed by 4 bases and J by 2 bases, leaving 9 bases between them. From germline, CDR1 is SGHNT and CDR2 YYREEE (reference sequence). CDR3 sequence reads: CASSPKGNYGYTF. The CDR3, as DNA: TGTGCCAGCAGCCCTAAGGGGAACTATGGCTACACCTTC.

This rearrangement joins TRBV5-6 to TRBJ1-2; D perhaps matches TRBD1 (6 bases). Germline V gene lookup returns CDR1 SGHDT and CDR2 YYEEEE. This CDR3 is built from 14 residues. Trimming left V 5 bases short and J 4 bases short, with 15 bases between. The CDR3 region has the DNA TGTGCCAGCAGAAACAGGGAGTCGGGCTATGGCTACACCTTC. It codes for CASRNRESGYGYTF. Full variable domain (rest looked up from reference TRBV5-6 and TRBJ1-2): DAGVTQSPTHLIKTRGQQVTLRCSPKSGHDTVSWYQQALGQGPQFIFQYYEEEERQRGNFPDRFSGHQFPNYSSELNVNALLLGDSALYLCASRNRESGYGYTFGSGTRLTVV.

V and J are TRBV19 and TRBJ2-3; 8 nucleotides line up with TRBD2. Unmatched junction bases numbered 9, after V lost 2 bases and J lost 2 bases. The CDR3 totals 17 residues. The germline V gene encodes CDR1 LNHDA and CDR2 SQIVND (reference sequence). The CDR3 reads CASSINGVAGTTDTQYF. The CDR3 nucleotides are TGTGCCAGTAGTATAAATGGAGTAGCGGGAACCACAGATACGCAGTATTTT. Supplemented by reference TRBV19 and TRBJ2-3, the full variable domain reads DGGITQSPKYLFRKEGQNVTLSCEQNLNHDAMYWYRQDPGQGLRLIYYSQIVNDFQKGDIAEGYSVSREKKESFPLTVTSAQKNPTAFYLCASSINGVAGTTDTQYFGPGTRLTVL.

In its sample, this clone was seen many times. The J gene is TRBJ2-5, the V gene TRBV6-6; 7 bases are a match to TRBD1. Germline assignment: CDR1 MNHNY and CDR2 SVGAGI (reference sequence). The CDR3 covers 14 residues. J gave up 5 bases and V 4 bases, and 7 bases lay outside the gene matches. This CDR3 is CASSSTGTEETQYF. In DNA, the CDR3 is TGTGCCAGCAGTTCGACAGGGACCGAGGAGACCCAGTACTTC.

The chain combines TRBV7-2 with TRBJ2-1; 9 bases map to TRBD1. This CDR3 is built from 12 residues. Trimming removed 5 bases from V and 11 bases from J; junction bases left unmatched: 4. The germline V gene encodes CDR1 SGHTA and CDR2 FQGNSA. The CDR3 spells CASSQGQGKQFF. CDR3 nucleotides: TGTGCCAGCAGCCAGGGACAGGGAAAGCAGTTCTTC.

The V call is TRBV18, the J call TRBJ1-3; possible D gene TRBD1, 6 bases. Trimming left V 5 bases short and J 1 base short, with 12 bases between. From germline, CDR1 is KGHSH and CDR2 LQKENI. The CDR3 contains 15 residues. The CDR3 DNA sequence: TGTGCCAGCTCAACCGGACAGCCTTCTGGAAACACCATATATTTT. Its translation is CASSTGQPSGNTIYF.

This clone came up once. V usage is TRBV27 and J usage is TRBJ2-5; 15 bases are shared with TRBD2. The CDR3 is 16 residues long. The J segment lost 5 bases and the V segment lost 4 bases, leaving 5 bases of the junction unmatched. Germline values: CDR1 MNHEY, CDR2 SMNVEV (reference sequence). The CDR3 region has the DNA TGTGCCAGCAGTTCCTGGACTAGCGGGGGGGCCGAGACCCAGTACTTC. Its translation: CASSSWTSGGAETQYF.

The rearrangement uses TRBV7-2 and TRBJ2-5; 7 positions match TRBD1. The CDR3 runs 15 residues. CDR1 SGHTA and CDR2 FQGNSA come from the germline V gene. V lost 5 bases to trimming and J lost 5 bases; unmatched junction nucleotides: 11. CDR3: CASSARQGRSETQYF. The CDR3 nucleotides read TGTGCCAGCAGCGCGAGACAGGGCAGATCGGAGACCCAGTACTTC. Together with reference TRBV7-2 and TRBJ2-5, the CDR3 gives the full variable domain: GAGVSQSPSNKVTEKGKDVELRCDPISGHTALYWYRQSLGQGLEFLIYFQGNSAPDKSGLPSDRFSAERTGGSVSTLTIQRTQQEDSAVYLCASSARQGRSETQYFGPGTRLLVL.

The V gene is TRBV5-5, the J gene TRBJ2-3, with a weak D call TRBD1 (6 bases). The CDR3 runs 14 residues. CDR1 SGHKS and CDR2 YYEKEE come from the germline V gene (reference sequence). V was shortened by 6 bases and J by 6 bases, with 17 bases between the two germline ends. The CDR3 region is CASTFWDIPDTQYF. The DNA of the CDR3 is TGTGCCAGCACCTTCTGGGACATTCCGGATACGCAGTATTTT. The whole variable domain, remainder taken from reference TRBV5-5 and TRBJ2-3, is DAGVTQSPTHLIKTRGQQVTLRCSPISGHKSVSWYQQVLGQGPQFIFQYYEKEERGRGNFPDRFSARQFPNYSSELNVNALLLGDSALYLCASTFWDIPDTQYFGPGTRLTVL.

This chain links TRBV12-3 or TRBV12-4 with TRBJ2-3; D gene uncertain. The V end lost 6 bases, the J end lost 0 bases, and 7 bases lay between the germline ends. The CDR3 loop spans 13 amino acids. The CDR3 nucleotides are TGTGCCAGCAGGTCAGATAGCACAGATACGCAGTATTTT. As protein: CASRSDSTDTQYF.

The CDR3 region is CASSLGALSAYEQYF. CDR3 nucleotides: TGTGCCAGCAGCCTCGGAGCACTTTCGGCTTACGAGCAGTACTTC. V gene TRBV3-1 (or the pseudogene TRBV3-2) combines with J gene TRBJ2-7; D uncertain. V was shortened by 4 bases and J by 4 bases, with 17 bases between the two germline ends. Per germline, CDR1 LGHDT and CDR2 YNNKEL (reference sequence). The CDR3 totals 15 residues.

This clone was detected once. The rearrangement joins TRBV19 to TRBJ2-5; the D gene is possibly TRBD2 (5 bases). The V gene lost 0 bases and the J gene lost 1 base, with 12 bases spanning the gap. The CDR3 spans 16 residues. Germline V CDR1 and CDR2: LNHDA, SQIVND (reference sequence). The CDR3 is CASSIDSGRGQETQYF. For the CDR3, the DNA is TGTGCCAGTAGTATAGACTCAGGCCGGGGCCAAGAGACCCAGTACTTC.

V and J are TRBV2 and TRBJ1-5; TRBD1 is a possible D gene (6 bases). Trimming pared 3 bases from V and 4 bases from J, leaving 19 bases between. The CDR3 length is 17 residues. Looked up from germline, CDR1 is SNHLY and CDR2 is FYNNEI. CDR3 loop: CASSDVDSSWTNQPQHF. The CDR3 DNA sequence: TGTGCCAGCAGTGATGTGGACAGTTCCTGGACTAATCAGCCCCAGCATTTT. Looking up the rest from reference TRBV2 and TRBJ1-5 gives the full variable domain: EPEVTQTPSHQVTQMGQEVILRCVPISNHLYFYWYRQILGQKVEFLVSFYNNEISEKSEIFDDQFSVERPDGSNFTLKIRSTKLEDSAMYFCASSDVDSSWTNQPQHFGDGTRLSIL.

The chain is built from TRBV7-2 and TRBJ2-3; possibly TRBD1 for D (5 bases). The germline gives CDR1 SGHTA, CDR2 FQGNSA. Trimming removed 3 bases at V and 5 bases at J, with 9 bases between. This CDR3 comprises 13 residues. The CDR3 sequence is CASSFFREDTQYF. The CDR3 nucleotides are TGTGCCAGCAGCTTTTTCAGGGAAGATACGCAGTATTTT.

V gene TRBV27 combines with J gene TRBJ2-3; D gene uncertain. The germline gives CDR1 MNHEY, CDR2 SMNVEV (reference sequence). V was shortened by 0 bases and J by 2 bases, with 3 bases between the two germline ends. This CDR3 comprises 13 residues. CDR3 DNA: TGTGCCAGCAGTTTATCCCACACAGATACGCAGTATTTT. Translating gives CASSLSHTDTQYF.

In this sample, this clone turned up a few times. V and J are TRBV6-2 or TRBV6-3 and TRBJ2-7, with 11 bases aligning to TRBD2. CDR1 and CDR2 from the germline V gene are MNHEY and SVGEGT. Unmatched junction bases numbered 7, after V lost 6 bases and J lost 3 bases. The CDR3 has 15 amino acids. DNA for the CDR3: TGTGCCAGCAGGCCTAGCGGGGGGCTTCACTACGAGCAGTACTTC. Translation gives CASRPSGGLHYEQYF.

The gene calls are TRBV15 and TRBJ1-4; D is unclear. Trimming cost V 5 bases and J 0 bases, with 10 bases left between them. The CDR3 has 15 residues. CDR1 and CDR2 (germline): LNHNV, YYDKDF (reference sequence). CDR3 nucleotides: TGTGCCACCAGCCCCCGACGGGCAACTAATGAAAAACTGTTTTTT. Translation gives CATSPRRATNEKLFF.

This clone occurred a few times. This chain connects TRBV7-2 to TRBJ1-1, with TRBD1 as a possible D gene (6 bases). The V end was cut by 3 bases, the J end by 1 base, with 12 bases between. This CDR3 has 15 amino acids. CDR1 is SGHTA, CDR2 FQGNSA, per germline. DNA for the CDR3: TGTGCCAGCAGCTTTTCGGGGGGGCCGAACACTGAAGCTTTCTTT. Translated: CASSFSGGPNTEAFF.

The chain uses TRBV6-5 and TRBJ2-5, with 10 bases lining up with TRBD1. The CDR3 runs 15 residues. J lost 9 bases, V lost 0 bases, and 7 bases had no gene match. Germline V gene data show CDR1 as MNHEY and CDR2 as SVGAGI. CDR3 nucleotides: TGTGCCAGCAGTTACTCTGGGACAGGGGTTGAGGCCCAGTACTTC. Translating it yields CASSYSGTGVEAQYF.